Sequencing of this T cell receptor beta chain was carried out in a study of T cells in Graves' hyperthyroidism and ophthalmopathy. There were TCR beta CDR3 regions amplified from RNA transcripts. With the HTBI primer set, the TCR CDR3 went through a first round of RT-PCR. TCRdb independently ran MiXCR on the multiplex PCR reads; one entry per CDR3 protein. The table records 600,000 or so distinct CDR3 sequences, 15% to 20% of them present only once. No ophthalmopathy progression within 18 months constituted stable Graves' hyperthyroidism. The CDR3 runs to 14 residues. Trimming cost V 2 bases and J 1 base, with 7 bases left between them. CDR1 and CDR2 (germline): SNHLY, FYNNEI. Whole-study results and caveats: Ophthalmopathy prediction by the model preceded onset by a median about 6 months. Appearing also in blood were most of the thyroid clonotypes expanded above 0.001.

This clonotype has at least ten counts. Its antigen is still unknown. This chain links TRBV2 with TRBJ2-3; D call uncertain. The sequenced material came from blood. The TCR sequence derives from a woman aged 25 to 39 with Graves' hyperthyroidism. DNA of the CDR3: TGTGCCAGCAGTGAAAATCTGGGCACAGATACGCAGTATTTT. It is translated as CASSENLGTDTQYF.